Listed here is a single T cell receptor (beta chain). The antigen remains unidentified. A read error is possible here, since a much larger clone lies one base away. By quantitative 5'-RACE with molecular barcodes, the TCR beta libraries were made. TCRdb reprocessed the 5' RACE reads with MiXCR, giving one entry per CDR3 protein. The data contain about 460,000 distinct CDR3 sequences, roughly 5.2% of them singletons. The data derive from a study of CD8 T cells in ankylosing spondylitis. Study observations and caveats: Within ankylosing spondylitis blood, a TCR beta motif made up of seven to nine highly homologous variants appeared to be characteristic. Reports say disease-linked clones showed up significantly more in matched ankylosing spondylitis synovial fluid. Earlier reports found some motif variants in synovial fluid and blood in reactive arthritis.

Looked up from germline, CDR1 is SQVTM and CDR2 is ANQGSEA. With V trimmed by 2 bases and J by 9 bases, 9 bases remained unmatched. This CDR3 is built from 15 residues. The TCR originated in a male donor with ankylosing spondylitis. Sample: blood, either unsorted or a sorted T cell fraction (not recorded which). V gene TRBV29-1 combines with J gene TRBJ2-1, with TRBD2 matching over 11 bases. As DNA, the CDR3 is TGCAGCGTTGAACAGGAACTAGCGGGAGTAGGTGAGCAGTTCTTC. Translated, it gives CSVEQELAGVGEQFF.